This TCR beta chain emerged from a study of memory CD4+ T cells and cytomegalovirus serostatus. As for the study in general: This sample comes from healthy Belgian adults, roughly nine CMV seropositive, under 25 seronegative.

Regarding the study as a whole: Suggested: most of the CMV-linked TCR signature lies in CD4+ memory cells.

The repertoire was sequenced with immunoSEQ multiplex PCR; TCRdb's copy has only in-frame clones and lacks some. The sample shows about 59,000 clones, roughly 80% of them seen only once. Remarks on this clone: What it binds is unknown.

Single viable CD3+CD4+CD8-CD45RO+ cells were sorted as the memory CD4+ T cells. The CDR3 length is 14 residues. V was trimmed by 3 bases and J by 6 bases, leaving 13 bases between them. Germline-derived CDR1 and CDR2 are SNHLY and FYNNEI. The sample taken for sequencing was memory CD4+ T cells from blood. The receptor comes from an adult in good health and CMV-seronegative. Some clones in this sample may be carry-over from other donors' samples. The V and J genes are TRBV2 and TRBJ2-3, with a weak D call TRBD2 (6 bases). CDR3 in amino acids: CASSEGLSSDTQYF. The DNA for the CDR3 is TGTGCCAGCAGTGAGGGACTTTCCTCCGATACGCAGTATTTT.